The rows below give T cell receptor beta chains drawn from one sample of a study of blood T cells in healthy people across ages. MiXCR was run by TCRdb on the 5' RACE reads, yielding one entry per CDR3 protein. Of over a million distinct CDR3 sequences listed, approximately 42% were seen once; the top ten hold around 4%. Specimen: blood. Receptors originate from a young woman in good health. CDR3s include the opening cysteine and the closing phenylalanine or tryptophan. A D gene is named only where the DNA matches it firmly. Expanded clones are given a class, and other clones once, few, many or no size at all.

TRBJ2-7 | . | TRBV28 | . | CASSGFGSTRSYEQYF | TGTGCCAGCTCCGGGTTCGGGAGCACACGCTCCTACGAGCAGTACTTC
TRBJ1-2 | . | TRBV9 | . | CASSALLSAPGGYTF | TGTGCCAGCAGCGCCTTACTTTCGGCCCCCGGTGGCTACACCTTC
TRBJ1-2 | . | TRBV4-3 | . | CASSQPGHQYGYTF | TGCGCCAGCAGCCAACCGGGACACCAATATGGCTACACCTTC
TRBJ1-6 | . | TRBV20-1 | . | CSALYPPLSLHF | TGCAGTGCCCTATACCCCCCCTTATCCCTCCACTTT
TRBJ2-3 | . | TRBV27 | . | CATLDRITDTQYF | TGTGCCACCCTCGACAGGATCACAGATACGCAGTATTTT
TRBJ1-1 | . | TRBV7-9 | TRBD1 | CASSPPRQGNTEAFF | TGTGCCAGCAGCCCCCCCCGACAGGGGAACACTGAAGCTTTCTTT
TRBJ1-2 | few | TRBV6-2/TRBV6-3 | . | CASNPYGYTF | TGTGCCAGCAACCCATATGGCTACACCTTC
TRBJ1-2 | many | TRBV6-1 | . | CASSETYRAFNYGYTF | TGTGCCAGCAGTGAAACTTACAGAGCATTTAACTATGGCTACACCTTC
TRBJ2-1 | few | TRBV7-9 | . | CASSLDYRVHENEQFF | TGTGCCAGCAGCTTAGATTACCGAGTCCATGAGAATGAGCAGTTCTTC
TRBJ1-4 | . | TRBV12-3/TRBV12-4 | . | CASSSRFRRGLENDEKLFF | TGTGCCAGCAGTTCCCGTTTCAGAAGGGGGTTAGAGAACGATGAAAAACTGTTTTTT
TRBJ2-3 | few | TRBV24-1 | . | CATSDLRTDTQYF | TGTGCCACCAGTGATCTCCGGACGGATACGCAGTATTTT
TRBJ1-2 | once | TRBV20-1 | TRBD1 | CSASYTGEANYGYTF | TGCAGTGCTAGCTATACAGGGGAGGCTAACTATGGCTACACCTTC
TRBJ2-7 | . | TRBV7-9 | TRBD2 | CASSAPSGSLSYNEQYF | TGTGCCAGCAGCGCCCCTAGCGGGAGTCTCTCCTACAATGAGCAGTACTTC
TRBJ2-3 | . | TRBV10-3 | TRBD1 | CAIRPQGAGTDTRYF | TGTGCCATCAGGCCACAGGGGGCAGGCACAGATACGCGGTATTTT
TRBJ2-7 | many | TRBV4-3 | TRBD2 | CASSPGTSGPYEQYF | TGCGCCAGCAGCCCCGGGACTAGCGGGCCCTACGAGCAGTACTTC
TRBJ2-3 | . | TRBV20-1 | . | CSAPPRGTDTQYF | TGCAGTGCCCCTCCCAGAGGGACAGATACGCAGTATTTT
TRBJ2-2 | . | TRBV7-2 | . | CASSSGKARAGELFF | TGTGCCAGCAGCTCCGGGAAAGCGAGGGCCGGGGAGCTGTTTTTT
TRBJ1-6 | . | TRBV4-3 | . | CASSQGPLNRASPLHF | TGCGCCAGCAGCCAAGGCCCTTTAAACAGGGCTTCACCCCTCCACTTT
TRBJ1-2 | . | TRBV14 | . | CASSQDPGVGGHGYTF | TGTGCCAGCAGCCAAGACCCGGGGGTCGGTGGCCATGGCTACACCTTC
TRBJ2-1 | . | TRBV29-1 | . | CSVDHRVVGNEQFF | TGCAGCGTTGACCACAGGGTAGTGGGGAATGAGCAGTTCTTC
TRBJ2-5 | . | TRBV3-1 | TRBD2 | CASKSSGETQYF | TGTGCCAGTAAGTCTAGCGGAGAGACCCAGTACTTC
TRBJ2-2 | . | TRBV6-2/TRBV6-3 | TRBD2 | CASSYSAGGYTGELFF | TGTGCCAGCAGTTACTCTGCGGGAGGTTATACCGGGGAGCTGTTTTTT
TRBJ2-1 | many | TRBV12-3/TRBV12-4 | TRBD2 | CASSQLAGGNEQFF | TGTGCCAGCAGCCAACTAGCGGGTGGGAATGAGCAGTTCTTC
TRBJ1-1 | few | TRBV12-3/TRBV12-4 | . | CASSLVLMNTEAFF | TGTGCCAGCAGTTTGGTACTGATGAACACTGAAGCTTTCTTT
TRBJ2-7 | . | TRBV27 | TRBD2 | CASSLLAREGLSEQYF | TGTGCCAGCAGTTTATTGGCGCGGGAGGGCCTCAGCGAGCAGTACTTC
TRBJ2-5 | . | TRBV5-6 | TRBD2 | CASTPGLASAEQYF | TGTGCCAGCACCCCGGGACTAGCGTCGGCTGAGCAGTACTTC
TRBJ2-5 | many | TRBV20-1 | . | CSAESVRGQETQYF | TGCAGTGCTGAATCAGTCCGGGGACAAGAGACCCAGTACTTC
TRBJ1-1 | many | TRBV20-1 | . | CSARDGEAFF | TGCAGTGCTCGGGACGGTGAAGCTTTCTTT
TRBJ2-7 | . | TRBV12-3/TRBV12-4 | TRBD2 | CASRPTSGDYEQYF | TGTGCCAGCAGACCGACTAGCGGCGACTACGAGCAGTACTTC
TRBJ1-4 | . | TRBV5-1 | . | CASSYYRATNEKLFF | TGCGCCAGCAGCTATTACAGGGCTACTAATGAAAAACTGTTTTTT
TRBJ1-2 | . | TRBV20-1 | . | CSARGQDGYTF | TGCAGTGCTAGAGGTCAGGATGGCTACACCTTC
TRBJ1-2 | once | TRBV6-5 | . | CASNHKGRQGYTF | TGTGCCAGCAATCACAAGGGGCGACAGGGCTACACCTTC
TRBJ2-7 | few | TRBV5-4 | TRBD1 | CASSMGTGSSYEQYF | TGTGCCAGCAGCATGGGGACAGGGTCATCCTACGAGCAGTACTTC
TRBJ2-1 | few | TRBV29-1 | TRBD2 | CSVEGGQRGIYDEQFF | TGCAGCGTTGAAGGGGGCCAGCGGGGAATTTACGATGAGCAGTTCTTC
TRBJ1-2 | . | TRBV20-1 | . | CSADATGYYGYTF | TGCAGTGCCGATGCGACAGGCTACTATGGCTACACCTTC
TRBJ2-1 | few | TRBV4-3 | TRBD1 | CASSRQGAINEQFF | TGCGCCAGCAGCCGACAGGGGGCTATCAATGAGCAGTTCTTC
TRBJ2-3 | few | TRBV9 | TRBD2 | CASSPSGGALDTQYF | TGTGCCAGCAGTCCAAGCGGGGGGGCTTTAGATACGCAGTATTTT
TRBJ2-3 | few | TRBV6-5 | TRBD2 | CASSSQAGAVDTQYF | TGTGCCAGCAGTTCTCAAGCGGGAGCCGTAGATACGCAGTATTTT
TRBJ1-3 | few | TRBV4-3 | . | CASSQDPRGDSGNTIYF | TGCGCCAGCAGCCAAGATCCTCGGGGGGACTCTGGAAACACCATATATTTT
TRBJ2-1 | few | TRBV2 | TRBD1 | CASSLPGQGMVNEQFF | TGTGCCAGCAGTCTCCCGGGACAGGGGATGGTTAATGAGCAGTTCTTC
TRBJ2-1 | . | TRBV12-3/TRBV12-4 | TRBD2 | CASSRGLAGDEQFF | TGTGCCAGCAGCCGGGGACTAGCGGGAGATGAGCAGTTCTTC
TRBJ2-7 | once | TRBV5-1 | TRBD1 | CANSLGGTGSYNEQYF | TGCGCCAACAGCTTGGGAGGGACAGGGAGTTACAATGAGCAGTACTTC
TRBJ2-3 | . | TRBV28 | . | CASSFNRAARNTDTQYF | TGTGCCAGCAGTTTTAATCGGGCAGCCCGTAACACAGATACGCAGTATTTT
TRBJ1-4 | . | TRBV5-1 | . | CASSPSAVVPVNEKLFF | TGCGCCAGCAGCCCGTCCGCGGTCGTCCCAGTTAATGAAAAACTGTTTTTT
TRBJ1-2 | few | TRBV7-9 | TRBD1 | CASRWDRTNGYTF | TGTGCCAGCAGGTGGGACAGGACTAATGGCTACACCTTC
TRBJ2-1 | . | TRBV7-2 | . | CASSLLEAGEQFF | TGTGCCAGCAGCCTCTTAGAAGCAGGTGAGCAGTTCTTC
TRBJ2-4 | . | TRBV10-3 | . | CAISGKGKTGKNIQYF | TGTGCCATCAGTGGGAAGGGGAAGACAGGCAAAAACATTCAGTACTTC
TRBJ1-1 | few | TRBV4-2 | . | CASSQNRENTEAFF | TGTGCCAGCAGCCAAAACAGGGAGAACACTGAAGCTTTCTTT
TRBJ2-4 | few | TRBV6-5 | TRBD2 | CASRGSGGLGNIQYF | TGTGCCAGCAGGGGTAGCGGGGGTCTTGGAAACATTCAGTACTTC
TRBJ1-1 | many | TRBV12-3/TRBV12-4 | . | CASSLSAKTNTEAFF | TGTGCCAGCAGTTTGAGCGCGAAAACCAACACTGAAGCTTTCTTT
TRBJ2-7 | once | TRBV9 | . | CASSVDPRDPYEQYF | TGTGCCAGCAGCGTAGATCCCCGGGACCCCTACGAGCAGTACTTC
TRBJ1-1 | . | TRBV20-1 | . | CSARDPWTAREAFF | TGCAGTGCTAGAGATCCCTGGACAGCCCGTGAAGCTTTCTTT
TRBJ2-2 | . | TRBV13 | . | CASSLAPLVTGELFF | TGTGCCAGCAGCTTAGCCCCCTTGGTCACCGGGGAGCTGTTTTTT